The 3 T cell receptor beta chains below come from one sample, sequenced in a study of cytomegalovirus exposure and HLA in healthy donors. 60 Vbeta and 13 Jbeta primers were used in PCR. Produced via immunoSEQ multiplex PCR; TCRdb's table is partial and in-frame only. The sample carries tens of thousands of clones, 60% to 80% recorded once. Sequencing was carried out using PBMCs. These receptor sequences come from a female donor in good health and CMV-seronegative.

This chain joins TRBV14 and TRBJ2-1; 14 nucleotides match TRBD2. There are 16 residues in the CDR3. The germline CDR1 and CDR2 sequences are SGHDN and FVKESK. J was trimmed by 7 bases and V by 0 bases; bases with no gene match: 2. CDR3 in DNA: TGTGCCAGCAGCCAAGAGGGACTAGCGGGAGTGAATGAGCAGTTCTTC. Amino acids: CASSQEGLAGVNEQFF.

The chain recombines TRBV6-5 with TRBJ2-2; 8 bases are a match to TRBD2. The CDR3 sequence is 12 residues long. From germline, CDR1 is MNHEY and CDR2 SVGAGI. J was trimmed by 16 bases and V by 5 bases; bases with no gene match: 9. The CDR3 loop is CASSGAGTRRFF. CDR3 bases: TGTGCCAGCAGTGGGGCCGGGACTAGGAGGTTTTTT.

CDR3 sequence: CASSPPNRGEKLFF. CDR3 nucleotide sequence: TGTGCCAGCTCACCACCAAACAGGGGTGAAAAACTGTTTTTT. The chain joins TRBV18 to TRBJ1-4, with TRBD1 identical over 7 bases. V was clipped by 0 bases and J by 7 bases; unmatched bases: 2. CDR1 is KGHSH and CDR2 is LQKENI in the germline V gene. The CDR3 length is 14 residues.